This T cell receptor beta chain was sequenced for a study of T-cell memory formation after mild COVID-19. Looking at the study overall: Most TCR clusters belonged to a single donor. Study results and limitations: Cross-reactive memory seemingly joined, as some responding clones were found in pre-infection memory. Among CD4+ contracting clones, most were CM and EM, and CD8+ ones EMRA.

The 5'RACE method, run with constant-segment primers, produced TCR alpha and TCR beta cDNA libraries (carrying sample barcodes and UMIs). One entry per CDR3 protein, called by TCRdb with MiXCR from the 5' RACE reads. The data contain under 650,000 distinct CDR3 sequences, roughly 18% of them singletons. Notes on this clonotype: The antigen remains unidentified.

The germline V gene encodes CDR1 SEHNR and CDR2 FQNEAQ (reference sequence). V lost 4 bases to trimming and J lost 0 bases; unmatched junction nucleotides: 4. This CDR3 has 15 residues. The TCR originated in an adult woman who had mild COVID-19 (a few samples of this study predate the infection). Cell type and time point are not known. This rearrangement joins TRBV7-9 to TRBJ2-3; 7 bases fit TRBD1. Sequences were obtained from PBMCs or a T cell subset sorted from them (not recorded which). The CDR3: CASSSPTGSTDTQYF. The CDR3 DNA reads as TGTGCCAGCAGCTCACCGACAGGGAGCACAGATACGCAGTATTTT.